This T cell receptor beta chain was observed in a study of T cell responses to AZD1222 COVID-19 vaccine. Whole-study findings and limits: Across the whole spike, CD4 TCRs peaked at regions 160-218 and 743-854. Two AZD1222 administrations were followed by greater Spike-specific TCR breadth and depth. Unmutated variant regions are reportedly targeted by nearly half of spike-specific TCRs. Repertoires were obtained solely post-peak T cell response.

By frequency in the sample, this clone is large. What it binds is unknown. Trimming took off 6 bases at V and 2 bases at J, with 10 bases between the two ends. Germline values: CDR1 SGHVS, CDR2 FQNEAQ. CDR3 length equals 13 residues. Sequencing used immunoSEQ multiplex PCR; TCRdb keeps in-frame clones, though not all of them. The sample records under 130,000 clones, less than 95% being singletons. V gene TRBV7-8 combines with J gene TRBJ1-1, with D possibly being TRBD1 (6 bases). The receptor comes from an adult in good health. The material sequenced was peripheral blood, taken on day 0 of AZD1222 vaccination. The CDR3 loop is CASRRQENTEAFF. DNA for the CDR3: TGTGCCAGCAGGCGACAGGAAAACACTGAAGCTTTCTTT.